The T cell receptor (beta chain) described here comes from a study of blood T cell repertoires in COVID-19. Study-wide context: Samples came from the United States, Italy and Spain, spanning acute and convalescent COVID-19. Sample material is recorded as cDNA or gDNA derived from T cells, B-cell-depleted T cells, or PBMCs.

Authors' methods: Estimated nucleated cell counts came from reference gene primer amplification. Sequenced by immunoSEQ multiplex PCR; TCRdb stores in-frame clones only, minus some. V and J calls and clone size follow that table, whereas D and trimming were derived from the DNA. The sample comprises about 260,000 clones, 65% to 90% of which are singletons, and under 2.5% rests with the top ten. The specimen was peripheral blood. The origin of this receptor is a man aged 25 to 40 with active or convalescent COVID-19.

The CDR3 sequence: CASSLAGTGSDETQYF. The DNA for the CDR3 is TGTGCCAGCAGCTTAGCCGGGACAGGGAGCGACGAGACCCAGTACTTC. The V call is TRBV7-2, the J call TRBJ2-5; 9 bases fit TRBD1. V dropped 0 bases and J dropped 5; count of bases not matched to a gene: 7. Germline assignment: CDR1 SGHTA and CDR2 FQGNSA. The CDR3 extends over 16 amino acids. Variable domain in full (rest from reference TRBV7-2 and TRBJ2-5): GAGVSQSPSNKVTEKGKDVELRCDPISGHTALYWYRQSLGQGLEFLIYFQGNSAPDKSGLPSDRFSAERTGGSVSTLTIQRTQQEDSAVYLCASSLAGTGSDETQYFGPGTRLLVL.